This entry describes one T cell receptor beta chain. The antigen remains unidentified. Other DNA sequences of this sample code for an identical CDR3. Trimming took off 3 bases at V and 6 bases at J, with 12 bases between the two ends. CDR3 size: 13 residues. CDR1 is SGHTA and CDR2 is FQGTGA in the germline V gene. The assay ran at deep level. Profiling relied on immunoSEQ multiplex PCR, and the TCRdb table lists in-frame clones only, not all of them. Here the sample spans 650,000 to 700,000 clones, around 91% being singletons. The sample is drawn from a study of shared clonotypes between healthy human individuals. Study outcomes and limitations: Larger estimated richness was generally recorded for naive subsets relative to memory subsets. Incompleteness in sorted-subset sequencing, despite large depth, was shown by rarefaction. The study found roughly 5% of naive CD4 clonotypes shared across four donors.

What was sequenced was memory CD8+ T cells from PBMCs. Sample subset: CD45RO+ cells pooled with CCR7-negative TemRA cells. The genes are TRBV7-3 and TRBJ2-7; D is unclear. This sequence originates from a man in his late teens or twenties in good health. Some clones in this sample may be carry-over from other donors' samples. The CDR3 reads CASSLVGSGEQYF. As DNA, the CDR3 is TGTGCCAGCAGCTTGGTTGGATCTGGCGAGCAGTACTTC.